The next 25 T cell receptor beta chains were all read from a single sample in a study of blood T cell repertoires in COVID-19. Generated by immunoSEQ multiplex PCR, the TCRdb table keeps only in-frame clones and is missing some. The sample lists tens of thousands of clones, approximately 80% occurring once. The specimen sequenced was peripheral blood. Receptors were obtained from a man aged 65 to 79 with COVID-19, enrolled during active disease.

This chain joins TRBV5-4 and TRBJ2-2; 9 nucleotides agree with TRBD1. The CDR3 runs 17 residues. CDR1 and CDR2 (germline): SGHNT, YYREEE (reference sequence). Trimming at V came to 2 bases and at J to 5 bases, leaving 10 bases not matched to a gene. The CDR3 here is CASSFSPTGGRTGELFF. CDR3 sequence (DNA): TGTGCCAGCAGCTTCTCCCCCACAGGGGGCCGAACCGGGGAGCTGTTTTTT.

This clone was counted between two and nine times. The rearrangement links TRBV7-2 to TRBJ1-5, with 9 bases aligning to TRBD1. This CDR3 comprises 15 residues. CDR1 and CDR2 from the germline V gene are SGHTA and FQGNSA. Germline trimming cut 5 bases from V and 7 bases from J; bases unmatched to any gene: 9. As DNA, the CDR3 is TGTGCCAGCAGCGCAACAGGGGGCGCCGGCCAGCCCCAGCATTTT. Translating it yields CASSATGGAGQPQHF.

This sequence joins TRBV28 and TRBJ1-2; D is possibly TRBD1 (5 bases). Germline-derived CDR1 and CDR2 are MDHEN and SYDVKM. The CDR3 is made up of 13 amino acids. Trimming took 7 bases from V and 8 from J, leaving 17 bases between them. CDR3 DNA sequence: TGTGCCAGCACCCTAAGGGAAGGGGAAGGCTACACCTTC. Protein sequence: CASTLREGEGYTF.

The genes are TRBV27 and TRBJ2-7; 7 bases fit TRBD2. Per the germline V gene, CDR1 is MNHEY and CDR2 is SMNVEV (reference sequence). This CDR3 region has 14 residues. V trimming: 7 bases; J trimming: 6 bases; junction bases outside the gene matches: 12. CDR3 residues: CASKGSRLAVEQYF. CDR3 nucleotides: TGTGCCAGCAAAGGGTCAAGGCTAGCGGTCGAGCAGTACTTC.

The table lists this clone with a few counts. The CDR3 spells CASSLGYYRNTEAFF. The DNA for the CDR3 is TGTGCCAGCAGCTTAGGCTATTACAGGAACACTGAAGCTTTCTTT. The V call is TRBV13, the J call TRBJ1-1, with D unclear. V gave up 0 bases and J gave up 1 base, with 9 bases separating them. This CDR3 is 15 amino acids long. Germline V gene data show CDR1 as PRHDT and CDR2 as FYEKMQ (reference sequence).

Within the sample, this clone is medium-sized. The rearrangement links TRBV5-1 to TRBJ2-7; maybe TRBD2 (6 bases). V was pared by 4 bases and J by 6 bases, with 20 bases between. Germline CDR1 SGHRS, CDR2 YFSETQ. The CDR3 is 15 residues long. The DNA of the CDR3 is TGCGCCAGCAGCCCCCAACCGGGACTCAACTTCGAGCAGTACTTC. Translated, it gives CASSPQPGLNFEQYF.

This chain joins TRBV5-1 and TRBJ1-6; the match to TRBD1 covers 7 bases. V trimming: 0 bases; J trimming: 10 bases; junction bases outside the gene matches: 7. Germline V lookup: CDR1 SGHRS, CDR2 YFSETQ. The CDR3 covers 15 residues. CDR3 in amino acids: CASSLDRQGNSPLHF. The CDR3 DNA reads TGCGCCAGCAGCTTGGACCGACAGGGTAACTCACCCCTCCACTTT.

V gene TRBV19 combines with J gene TRBJ1-1, with 7 bases fitting TRBD1. The CDR3 runs 15 residues. The V segment lost 1 base and the J segment 1 base; nucleotides outside the gene matches: 3. Germline values: CDR1 LNHDA, CDR2 SQIVND (reference sequence). The CDR3 sequence: CASSIGGTANTEAFF. As DNA, the CDR3 is TGTGCCAGTAGTATAGGGGGGACAGCGAACACTGAAGCTTTCTTT.

V gene TRBV7-8 combines with J gene TRBJ1-3; D remains unclear. Germline loops: CDR1 SGHVS, CDR2 FQNEAQ. V shed 4 bases and J shed 0 bases, with 10 bases lying between them. This CDR3 contains 15 residues. CDR3 in DNA: TGTGCCAGCAGCTCCGTACGGGGCTCTGGAAACACCATATATTTT. This encodes CASSSVRGSGNTIYF.

The rearrangement joins TRBV7-9 to TRBJ1-4; the match to TRBD1 covers 7 bases. CDR1 is SEHNR, CDR2 FQNEAQ, per germline (reference sequence). The CDR3 runs to 15 residues. With V trimmed by 4 bases and J by 1 base, 3 bases remained unmatched. CDR3: CASSSDRVTNEKLFF. The CDR3 nucleotides read TGTGCCAGCAGCTCCGACAGGGTAACTAATGAAAAACTGTTTTTT.

The V and J genes are TRBV29-1 and TRBJ2-7; D is perhaps TRBD2 (7 bases). The CDR3 runs to 13 residues. CDR1 is SQVTM and CDR2 is ANQGSEA in the germline V gene. Between the trimmed V and J ends, which lost 4 bases and 3 bases, there was a span of 13 bases. CDR3 coding DNA: TGCAGCGTTGGAGGGGGGGAAGGCTACGAGCAGTACTTC. It encodes CSVGGGEGYEQYF.

This chain connects TRBV5-1 to TRBJ2-7, with 15 bases identical to TRBD2. Trimming at V came to 4 bases and at J to 1 base, leaving 3 bases not matched to a gene. The CDR3 runs 16 residues. Germline V gene data show CDR1 as SGHRS and CDR2 as YFSETQ. The CDR3 loop is CASSEGLAGGSYEQYF. The CDR3 DNA reads TGCGCCAGCAGCGAAGGACTAGCGGGAGGGTCCTACGAGCAGTACTTC. The full variable domain, with the rest looked up from reference TRBV5-1 and TRBJ2-7, is KAGVTQTPRYLIKTRGQQVTLSCSPISGHRSVSWYQQTPGQGLQFLFEYFSETQRNKGNFPGRFSGRQFSNSRSEMNVSTLELGDSALYLCASSEGLAGGSYEQYFGPGTRLTVT.

The V call is TRBV7-9, the J call TRBJ2-1; 13 bases line up with TRBD2. Trimming at V came to 5 bases and at J to 2 bases, leaving 6 bases not matched to a gene. The CDR3 runs to 17 residues. CDR1 SEHNR and CDR2 FQNEAQ come from the germline V gene (reference sequence). The CDR3 sequence: CASSPGTSGTTYNEQFF. The CDR3 region has the DNA TGTGCCAGCAGCCCTGGGACTAGCGGGACTACCTACAATGAGCAGTTCTTC.

The V call is TRBV5-6, the J call TRBJ2-6; D is undetermined. V was shortened by 0 bases and J by 2 bases, with 6 bases between the two germline ends. The germline V gene encodes CDR1 SGHDT and CDR2 YYEEEE. The CDR3 totals 15 residues. CDR3 in amino acids: CASSLGGTGANVLTF. Written as DNA, the CDR3 is TGTGCCAGCAGCTTGGGAGGCACTGGGGCCAACGTCCTGACTTTC.

The gene calls are TRBV15 and TRBJ2-5; D ambiguous. V gave up 7 bases and J gave up 3 bases, with 12 bases separating them. CDR1 is LNHNV and CDR2 is YYDKDF in the germline V gene (reference sequence). This CDR3 region has 13 residues. CDR3 nucleotide sequence: TGTGCCACCACCCTCGCGTCTAAAGAGACCCAGTACTTC. Translated: CATTLASKETQYF.

The V call is TRBV12-3 or TRBV12-4, the J call TRBJ1-2; D is perhaps TRBD1 (6 bases). V lost 2 bases and J 3 bases, leaving 7 bases between the germline ends. There are 13 residues in the CDR3. The CDR3 protein is CASSLQGYYGYTF. The CDR3 DNA is TGTGCCAGCAGTTTACAGGGGTACTATGGCTACACCTTC.

This clone appeared once. V is TRBV12-3 or TRBV12-4 and J is TRBJ1-1, with D perhaps TRBD1 (6 bases). Trimming removed 4 bases at V and 6 bases at J, with 9 bases between. The CDR3 is made up of 12 amino acids. The CDR3: CASSSGHPEAFF. The CDR3 coding sequence is TGTGCCAGCAGTTCGGGACACCCTGAAGCTTTCTTT.

The gene calls are TRBV10-1 and TRBJ1-3; 7 nucleotides match TRBD1. This CDR3 spans 14 amino acids. The germline V gene has CDR1 WNHNN and CDR2 SYGVQD (reference sequence). Losses at the gene ends were 6 bases for V and 3 bases for J; bases not matched to a gene: 5. CDR3 nucleotides: TGCGCCAGCAGCAACTACAGGGGTGGAAACACCATATATTTT. It yields the protein CASSNYRGGNTIYF.

V is TRBV6-2 or TRBV6-3 and J is TRBJ1-1; the match to TRBD1 covers 9 bases. Germline V gene lookup returns CDR1 MNHEY and CDR2 SVGEGT. Trimming at V came to 2 bases and at J to 4 bases, leaving 5 bases not matched to a gene. This CDR3 has 15 amino acids. In DNA, the CDR3 is TGTGCCAGCAGTTACACCGGGGACAGGGCCACTGAAGCTTTCTTT. It codes for CASSYTGDRATEAFF.

This rearrangement joins TRBV24-1 to TRBJ1-2, with D possibly matching TRBD1 (6 bases). The CDR3 totals 13 residues. Trimming pared 1 base from V and 8 bases from J, leaving 10 bases between. CDR1 and CDR2 (germline): KGHDR, SFDVKD. CDR3 amino acids: CATSDLPGEGYTF. CDR3 DNA sequence: TGTGCCACCAGTGATTTACCAGGGGAGGGCTACACCTTC.

This sequence joins TRBV10-3 and TRBJ2-5; 9 bases fit TRBD1. The germline V gene encodes CDR1 ENHRY and CDR2 SYGVKD. Unmatched junction bases numbered 5, after V lost 5 bases and J lost 1 base. This CDR3 comprises 15 residues. The CDR3 reads CAISRGTGTQETQYF. The CDR3 DNA reads as TGTGCCATCAGTAGGGGGACAGGGACCCAAGAGACCCAGTACTTC.

The rearrangement links TRBV4-3 to TRBJ2-4; no reliable D call. Germline values: CDR1 LGHNA, CDR2 YSLEER. The CDR3 loop spans 13 amino acids. V was cut by 3 bases and J by 6 bases, with 9 bases left in between. The CDR3 coding sequence is TGCGCCAGCAGCCAGGGCGTGGGAAACATTCAGTACTTC. The encoded protein is CASSQGVGNIQYF.

The rearrangement links TRBV19 to TRBJ1-1, with 8 bases fitting TRBD1. With 9 bases clipped from V and 6 bases from J, the junction kept 15 bases outside the gene matches. Looked up from germline, CDR1 is LNHDA and CDR2 is SQIVND (reference sequence). The CDR3 consists of 15 residues. CDR3 in amino acids: CASHQPGGSFAEAFF. Written as DNA, the CDR3 is TGTGCCAGCCACCAACCAGGGGGCAGTTTCGCTGAAGCTTTCTTT.

V is TRBV19 and J is TRBJ1-4; TRBD1 matches 10 bases. CDR1 and CDR2 from the germline V gene are LNHDA and SQIVND (reference sequence). This CDR3 spans 14 amino acids. After removal of 4 bases from V and 7 bases from J, the junction contained 3 bases not matched to a gene. The CDR3 sequence: CASSTTGGVEKLFF. The CDR3 bases are TGTGCCAGTAGTACGACAGGGGGCGTTGAAAAACTGTTTTTT.

The chain is built from TRBV5-5 and TRBJ2-7; 14 bases are a match to TRBD2. Per germline, CDR1 SGHKS and CDR2 YYEKEE (reference sequence). Unmatched junction bases numbered 5, after V lost 4 bases and J lost 2 bases. The CDR3 totals 16 residues. This chain's CDR3 is CASSRTSGGTAYEQYF. The CDR3 DNA follows: TGTGCCAGCAGCCGGACTAGCGGGGGGACTGCCTACGAGCAGTACTTC.